This T cell receptor beta chain originates from a study of regulatory T cells in long-lasting Graves disease. Time point in this sample: newly diagnosed GD, antithyroid drugs for less than 3 months. From PBMCs, RNA was extracted and then used to make the TCR library. J gave up 5 bases and V 0 bases, and 6 bases lay outside the gene matches. CDR1 is LNHDA, CDR2 SQIVND, per germline (reference sequence). The CDR3 contains 15 residues. In its sample, this clonotype was seen a few times. For TCR beta, libraries came from iRepertoire HTBI primers and Arm-PCR of CDR3 regions. TCRdb re-analysed the multiplex PCR reads in MiXCR, keeping a single row per CDR3 protein. The sample shows more than 350,000 distinct CDR3 sequences, more than 12% of them seen only once. These data also formed part of another study, on T cells in Graves' hyperthyroidism and ophthalmopathy.

The TCR sequence derives from a woman under 40 with Graves disease. V gene TRBV19 combines with J gene TRBJ2-7, with 8 bases fitting TRBD1. The source material was peripheral blood mononuclear cells (PBMCs), sampled at new diagnosis, from a patient treated with antithyroid drugs. The CDR3 loop is CASSIEAGGWDEQYF. CDR3 nucleotides: TGTGCCAGTAGTATAGAGGCAGGGGGCTGGGACGAGCAGTACTTC.